This T cell receptor beta chain appears in the sequencing data of a study of T cells in narcolepsy. Regarding this clone: No antigen is known for it.

General study findings and limits: No autoreactive T cell clone sequences appeared in some memory CD4+ repertoires.

TCRdb's copy holds only in-frame clones and misses some; the assay was immunoSEQ multiplex PCR. Of tens of thousands of clones listed, around four fifths were seen once; the top ten hold roughly 2.5%. The specimen was CD45RA- memory CD4+ T cells from PBMCs. The receptor was isolated from a human donor with narcolepsy.

The chain's CDR3 is CASSESLRGREQFF. The CDR3 DNA sequence: TGCGCCAGCAGTGAGTCTTTGCGGGGACGCGAGCAGTTCTTC. The J gene is TRBJ2-1, the V gene TRBV10-2, with a possible D match to TRBD2 (6 bases). This CDR3 is 14 amino acids long. Germline V gives CDR1 WSHSY, CDR2 SAAADI. The V gene lost 0 bases and the J gene lost 10 bases, with 13 bases spanning the gap.